Listed below are T cell receptor beta chains from one sample, sequenced in a study of vaccination effects on CD4 cells after COVID-19. The repertoire was sequenced with immunoSEQ multiplex PCR; TCRdb's copy has only in-frame clones and lacks some. The sample yields some 50,000 clones, 74% seen once. These receptors lack a known antigen. Specimen: CD4+ T cells from PBMCs cultured without peptide, collected before COVID-19 vaccination. These receptors were collected from a human donor who had a prior SARS-CoV-2 infection. The CDR3 runs from the conserved cysteine through the conserved F or W. A D gene is named only where the DNA matches it firmly. Clone size is stated in some rows and not others, as once, few, many or a class when expanded.

clone size,V gene,J gene,D gene,CDR3 protein,CDR3 DNA
NA,TRBV27,TRBJ2-7,NA,CATQKGRGNNEQYF,TGTGCCACCCAAAAGGGGAGGGGGAACAACGAGCAGTACTTC
NA,TRBV5-1,TRBJ2-5,TRBD1,CASSSGTGGLETQYF,TGCGCCAGCAGCTCCGGGACAGGGGGCTTGGAGACCCAGTACTTC
few,TRBV4-3,TRBJ2-3,TRBD1,CASSQASPTGGTDTQYF,TGCGCCAGCAGCCAAGCGTCGCCGACAGGGGGCACAGATACGCAGTATTTT
NA,TRBV7-3,TRBJ2-5,TRBD2,CASSARLAGPLQETQYF,TGTGCCAGCAGCGCCCGACTAGCGGGGCCTCTCCAAGAGACCCAGTACTTC
NA,TRBV6-1,TRBJ2-6,NA,CASSETFAGANVLTF,TGTGCCAGCAGTGAAACGTTTGCGGGGGCCAACGTCCTGACTTTC
NA,TRBV29-1,TRBJ2-7,TRBD1,CSVEGGQGANEQYF,TGCAGCGTTGAAGGGGGACAGGGGGCAAACGAGCAGTACTTC
many,TRBV7-9,TRBJ1-3,NA,CASSFSFSGNTIYF,TGTGCCAGCAGCTTTAGCTTCTCTGGAAACACCATATATTTT
NA,TRBV18,TRBJ1-1,TRBD1,CASSPRSTGEGTEAFF,TGTGCCAGCTCACCGAGATCGACAGGGGAGGGGACTGAAGCTTTCTTT
once,TRBV15,TRBJ1-5,NA,CATSRGLHSNQPQHF,TGTGCCACCAGCAGAGGACTACATAGCAATCAGCCCCAGCATTTT
NA,TRBV7-9,TRBJ1-4,NA,CASSLEAAFGKLFF,TGTGCCAGCAGCTTAGAAGCCGCCTTTGGAAAACTGTTTTTT
once,TRBV15,TRBJ2-7,TRBD2,CATSSRRLARGEQYF,TGTGCCACCAGCAGCCGCCGACTAGCGCGTGGGGAGCAGTACTTC
few,TRBV27,TRBJ2-1,NA,CASTSDPSYNEQFF,TGTGCCAGCACCTCGGATCCCTCCTACAATGAGCAGTTCTTC
NA,TRBV9,TRBJ1-3,NA,CASSVAGVTNTIYF,TGTGCCAGCAGCGTAGCAGGGGTTACAAACACCATATATTTT
once,TRBV3-1/TRBV3-2,TRBJ1-1,NA,CASSLRGTEAFF,TGTGCCAGCAGCCTTCGGGGGACTGAAGCTTTCTTT
NA,TRBV11-2,TRBJ2-7,TRBD1,CASRTVQGAYHEQYF,TGTGCCAGCAGGACTGTCCAGGGGGCTTACCACGAGCAGTACTTC
NA,TRBV4-1,TRBJ2-7,NA,CASSRSDREGSSYEQYF,TGCGCCAGCAGCCGATCCGACAGGGAGGGGAGCTCCTACGAGCAGTACTTC
NA,TRBV18,TRBJ1-2,NA,CASSPMGGHYGYTF,TGTGCCAGCTCACCCATGGGGGGCCACTATGGCTACACCTTC
NA,TRBV4-3,TRBJ2-3,NA,CASSQDQSTDTQYF,TGCGCCAGCAGCCAAGATCAATCTACAGATACGCAGTATTTT
NA,TRBV15,TRBJ1-6,NA,CATSASPGTPLHF,TGTGCCACCAGCGCAAGCCCGGGAACACCCCTCCACTTT
NA,TRBV19,TRBJ1-1,NA,CASSTEIRTEAFF,TGTGCCAGTAGTACGGAGATCCGCACTGAAGCTTTCTTT
NA,TRBV11-3,TRBJ2-5,NA,CASSLKPETQYF,TGTGCCAGCAGCTTAAAGCCTGAGACCCAGTACTTC
few,TRBV6-5,TRBJ1-5,NA,CASFTTNQPQHF,TGTGCCAGCTTTACAACCAATCAGCCCCAGCATTTT
NA,TRBV2,TRBJ1-1,NA,CASNVAQGGTEAFF,TGTGCCAGCAATGTAGCTCAGGGTGGGACTGAAGCTTTCTTT
NA,TRBV7-2,TRBJ2-6,NA,CASSLAGAAPGANVLTF,TGTGCCAGCAGCTTAGCAGGGGCTGCACCTGGGGCCAACGTCCTGACTTTC
NA,TRBV11-3,TRBJ1-3,TRBD1,CASSLGDSSGNTIYF,TGTGCCAGCAGCTTAGGGGACAGCTCTGGAAACACCATATATTTT
NA,TRBV28,TRBJ1-5,NA,CATLTRNQPQHF,TGTGCCACCCTAACCCGCAATCAGCCCCAGCATTTT
NA,TRBV5-1,TRBJ1-2,TRBD1,CASSRSRQGVSSYGYTF,TGCGCCAGCAGCCGAAGTCGACAGGGGGTCAGTAGCTATGGCTACACCTTC
NA,TRBV2,TRBJ2-1,TRBD2,CASSPPKGTSGWEYNEQFF,TGTGCCAGCAGCCCTCCGAAAGGGACTAGCGGGTGGGAGTACAATGAGCAGTTCTTC
NA,TRBV7-9,TRBJ2-7,NA,CASSLEFGHEQYF,TGTGCCAGCAGCTTAGAATTCGGCCACGAGCAGTACTTC
NA,TRBV4-3,TRBJ2-2,TRBD2,CASSQESGGQATGELFF,TGCGCCAGCAGCCAAGAGTCGGGGGGGCAGGCCACCGGGGAGCTGTTTTTT
NA,TRBV18,TRBJ2-3,TRBD1,CASSPPWTGATDTQYF,TGTGCCAGCTCACCACCTTGGACAGGGGCCACAGATACGCAGTATTTT
NA,TRBV2,TRBJ2-3,TRBD2,CASSRDYRTAQYF,TGTGCCAGCAGTCGGGACTACCGAACGGCGCAGTATTTT
NA,TRBV7-2,TRBJ2-5,NA,CASSLLGSRAQGETQYF,TGTGCCAGCAGCTTATTGGGGTCGCGAGCGCAAGGGGAGACCCAGTACTTC
once,TRBV4-1,TRBJ1-1,NA,CASSQVGGAVWNTEAFF,TGCGCCAGCAGCCAAGTCGGGGGGGCGGTTTGGAACACTGAAGCTTTCTTT
NA,TRBV5-6,TRBJ1-2,NA,CASSFRQTSYTF,TGTGCCAGCAGCTTCCGACAAACCAGCTACACCTTC
NA,TRBV5-1,TRBJ2-1,NA,CASSLGASRSYNEQFF,TGCGCCAGCAGCTTGGGGGCTAGCCGATCCTACAATGAGCAGTTCTTC
NA,TRBV18,TRBJ1-2,NA,CASSPGQIVYGYTF,TGTGCCAGCTCACCCGGACAGATAGTTTATGGCTACACCTTC
NA,TRBV5-6,TRBJ1-4,NA,CASAPFPTNEKLFF,TGTGCCAGCGCTCCCTTCCCCACTAATGAAAAACTGTTTTTT
once,TRBV6-5,TRBJ2-2,TRBD2,CASTGLVNTGELFF,TGTGCCAGCACCGGACTAGTCAACACCGGGGAGCTGTTTTTT
NA,TRBV11-3,TRBJ1-2,NA,CASSPPGGLSIGYTF,TGTGCCAGCAGCCCGCCCGGGGGGCTCTCCATTGGCTACACCTTC
NA,TRBV27,TRBJ1-2,TRBD1,CASSLYGGTGPGYGYTF,TGTGCCAGCAGTTTATACGGGGGGACAGGGCCTGGGTATGGCTACACCTTC
NA,TRBV29-1,TRBJ2-3,TRBD2,CSLLAGSTDTQYF,TGCAGCCTACTAGCGGGGAGCACAGATACGCAGTATTTT
NA,TRBV15,TRBJ1-2,NA,CATSGGRPSGYTF,TGTGCCACCAGCGGGGGCCGACCCAGTGGCTACACCTTC
NA,TRBV4-1,TRBJ2-5,NA,CASSSQNQETQYF,TGCGCCAGCAGCTCCCAGAACCAAGAGACCCAGTACTTC
once,TRBV4-1,TRBJ2-3,NA,CASSQTEGTASSTDTQYF,TGCGCCAGCAGCCAAACTGAGGGAACAGCCTCGAGCACAGATACGCAGTATTTT
NA,TRBV11-2,TRBJ2-7,TRBD1,CASSLVLDRVTIYEQYF,TGTGCCAGCAGCTTAGTTCTGGACAGGGTTACGATTTACGAGCAGTACTTC
NA,TRBV18,TRBJ2-2,NA,CASSPRRRDDGELFF,TGTGCCAGCTCACCCAGGCGGCGGGACGACGGGGAGCTGTTTTTT
NA,TRBV7-2,TRBJ2-3,NA,CASRQTATNTQYF,TGTGCCAGCAGACAGACAGCAACAAATACGCAGTATTTT
NA,TRBV7-9,TRBJ1-3,NA,CASSLDSGGNTIYF,TGTGCCAGCAGCTTAGATTCAGGGGGAAACACCATATATTTT
NA,TRBV14,TRBJ2-5,NA,CASSQIGGETQYF,TGTGCCAGCAGCCAAATAGGGGGGGAGACCCAGTACTTC